This record covers a single TCR beta chain. Its antigen is not identified. UMIs incorporating a 6-nucleotide sample barcode were appended by means of template switching. The cDNA of both the TCRalpha and TCRbeta chains was subjected to two nested PCRs of around 16 and 10 cycles. TCRdb re-analyzed the 5' RACE reads; it lists each CDR3 protein once, without DNA. Across about 140,000 distinct CDR3 sequences, the top ten clones capture under 2.5% of the sample. This entry belongs to a study of monozygotic twins with inflammatory bowel disease. Germline CDR1 is SGHNT and CDR2 is YYREEE (reference sequence). CDR3 length equals 16 residues. Study observations and caveats: Heterogeneous immunosuppressive treatment regimens may have introduced variability into patient repertoires. A single strong clonotype or signal linked to IBD was not supported.

Material: blood. The chain is built from TRBV5-4 and TRBJ1-1; without DNA, the TCRdb call of TRBD1 cannot be checked. This receptor was obtained from a human donor with ulcerative colitis or Crohn's disease, or a healthy co-twin of an affected twin (not recorded which). The CDR3 sequence: CASSMPPVGLNTEAFF.